This TCR beta chain came from a study of blood T cell repertoires in COVID-19. CDR3 length equals 16 residues. V was clipped by 4 bases and J by 6 bases; unmatched bases: 7. Sequencing used immunoSEQ multiplex PCR; TCRdb keeps in-frame clones, though not all of them. The table includes 270,000 or so clones, 86% detected once. This receptor was taken from a woman in her thirties with COVID-19, enrolled during active disease. Sequencing was performed on peripheral blood. The chain uses TRBV6-7 and TRBJ2-1; 12 bases are a match to TRBD2. TRBV6-7 is noted as an ORF with a role that remains uncertain. CDR3 sequence: CASSSLAGGHSNEQFF. Written as DNA, the CDR3 is TGTGCCAGCAGTTCCCTAGCGGGGGGGCACAGCAATGAGCAGTTCTTC.